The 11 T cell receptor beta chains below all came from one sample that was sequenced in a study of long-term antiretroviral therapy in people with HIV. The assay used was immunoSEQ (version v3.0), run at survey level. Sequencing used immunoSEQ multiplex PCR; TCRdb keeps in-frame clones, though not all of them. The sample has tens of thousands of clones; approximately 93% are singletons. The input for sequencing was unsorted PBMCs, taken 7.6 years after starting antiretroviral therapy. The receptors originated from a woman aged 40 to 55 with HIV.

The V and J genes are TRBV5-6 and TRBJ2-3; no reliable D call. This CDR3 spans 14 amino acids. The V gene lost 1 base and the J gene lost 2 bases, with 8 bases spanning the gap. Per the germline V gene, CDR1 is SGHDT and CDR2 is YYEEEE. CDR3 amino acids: CASSLSRHTDTQYF. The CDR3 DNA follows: TGTGCCAGCAGCTTGAGCAGGCACACAGATACGCAGTATTTT. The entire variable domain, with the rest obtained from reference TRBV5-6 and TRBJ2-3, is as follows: DAGVTQSPTHLIKTRGQQVTLRCSPKSGHDTVSWYQQALGQGPQFIFQYYEEEERQRGNFPDRFSGHQFPNYSSELNVNALLLGDSALYLCASSLSRHTDTQYFGPGTRLTVL.

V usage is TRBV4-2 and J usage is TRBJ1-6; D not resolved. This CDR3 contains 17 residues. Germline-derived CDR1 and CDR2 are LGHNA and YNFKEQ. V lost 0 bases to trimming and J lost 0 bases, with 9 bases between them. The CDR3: CASSQDSLSSYNSPLHF. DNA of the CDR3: TGTGCCAGCAGCCAAGATTCGTTGAGCTCCTATAATTCACCCCTCCACTTT.

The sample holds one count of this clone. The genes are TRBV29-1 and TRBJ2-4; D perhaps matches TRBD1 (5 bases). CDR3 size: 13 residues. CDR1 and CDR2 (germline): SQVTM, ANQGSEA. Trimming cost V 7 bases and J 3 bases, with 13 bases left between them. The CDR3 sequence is CSAEDRDKNIQYF. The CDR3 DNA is TGCAGCGCCGAAGACAGAGACAAAAACATTCAGTACTTC.

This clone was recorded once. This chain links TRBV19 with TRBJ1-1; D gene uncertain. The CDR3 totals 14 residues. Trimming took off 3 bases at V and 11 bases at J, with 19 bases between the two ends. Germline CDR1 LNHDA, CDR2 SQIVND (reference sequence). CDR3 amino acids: CASSISLRIFDAFF. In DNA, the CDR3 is TGTGCCAGTAGTATCTCCCTCAGGATCTTTGATGCTTTCTTT.

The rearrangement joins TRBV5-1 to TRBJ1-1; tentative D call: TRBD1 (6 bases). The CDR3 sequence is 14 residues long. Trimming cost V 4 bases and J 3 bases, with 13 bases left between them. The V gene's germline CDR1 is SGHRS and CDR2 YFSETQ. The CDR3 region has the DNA TGCGCCAGCAGCCCGGTGGGGGGCGACACTGAAGCTTTCTTT. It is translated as CASSPVGGDTEAFF.

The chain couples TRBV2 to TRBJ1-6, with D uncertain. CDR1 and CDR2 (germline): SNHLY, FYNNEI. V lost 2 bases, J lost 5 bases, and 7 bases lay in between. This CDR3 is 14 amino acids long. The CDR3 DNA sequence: TGTGCCAGCAGTGAATACGGGGATAATTCACCCCTCCACTTT. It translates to CASSEYGDNSPLHF.

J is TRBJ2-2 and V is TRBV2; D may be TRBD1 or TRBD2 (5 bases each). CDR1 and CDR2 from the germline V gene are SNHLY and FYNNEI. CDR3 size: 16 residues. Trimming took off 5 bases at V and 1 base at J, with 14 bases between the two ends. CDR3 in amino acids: CASSRTGPENTGELFF. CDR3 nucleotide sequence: TGTGCCAGCAGTCGTACGGGACCGGAGAACACCGGGGAGCTGTTTTTT.

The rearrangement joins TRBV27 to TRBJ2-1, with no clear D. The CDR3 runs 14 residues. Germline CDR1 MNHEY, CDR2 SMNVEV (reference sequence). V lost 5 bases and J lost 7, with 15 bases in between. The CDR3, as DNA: TGTGCCAGCAGTCATACCGGCCCCCTAAATGAGCAGTTCTTC. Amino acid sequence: CASSHTGPLNEQFF.

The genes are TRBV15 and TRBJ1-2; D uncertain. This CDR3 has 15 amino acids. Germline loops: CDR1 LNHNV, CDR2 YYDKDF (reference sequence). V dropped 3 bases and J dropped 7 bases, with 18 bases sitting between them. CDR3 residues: CATSRGYPVGGGYTF. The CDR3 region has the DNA TGTGCCACCAGCAGGGGTTACCCCGTCGGTGGTGGCTACACCTTC.

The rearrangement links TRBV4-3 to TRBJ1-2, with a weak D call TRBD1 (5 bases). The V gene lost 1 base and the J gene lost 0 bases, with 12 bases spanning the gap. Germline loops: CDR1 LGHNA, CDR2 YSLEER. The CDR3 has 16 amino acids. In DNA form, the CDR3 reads TGCGCCAGCAGCCAAGCAGGGACGTTTGCTAACTATGGCTACACCTTC. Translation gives CASSQAGTFANYGYTF.

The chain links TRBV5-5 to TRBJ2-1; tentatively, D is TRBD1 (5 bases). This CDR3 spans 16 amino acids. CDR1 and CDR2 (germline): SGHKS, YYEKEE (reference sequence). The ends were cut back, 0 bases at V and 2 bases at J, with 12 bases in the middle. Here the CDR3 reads CASSLELRGPYNEQFF. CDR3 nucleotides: TGTGCCAGCAGCTTGGAGTTAAGGGGCCCCTACAATGAGCAGTTCTTC.